What follows describes a single T cell receptor beta chain. The data belong to a study of patients and donors after allogeneic stem cell transplantation. V was pared by 7 bases and J by 8 bases, with 14 bases between. There are 12 residues in the CDR3. Each CDR3 protein gets one entry after TCRdb re-called the RT-PCR reads with MiXCR. The sample has about 34,000 distinct CDR3 sequences, 30% to 40% seen once; the top ten hold 76%. The sequence was collected from a human donor who was either an allogeneic HSCT recipient or a stem cell or donor lymphocyte infusion donor (not recorded which). It is not recorded whose cells these are; they may come from a transplant donor. The genes are TRBV12-3 or TRBV12-4 and TRBJ1-1, with D perhaps matching TRBD1 (6 bases). Sequencing was done on a sample of blood, either unsorted or a sorted T cell fraction (not recorded which). The CDR3 nucleotides are TGTGCCAGCATCCAAGGGGGTTGGGAAGCTTTCTTT. It specifies CASIQGGWEAFF.